Sequencing of this T cell receptor (beta chain) was carried out in a study of T cells in Graves' hyperthyroidism and ophthalmopathy. Looking at the study overall: At the time of initial diagnosis and before any treatment, peripheral blood was collected.

The investigators amplified TCR beta CDR3 regions from RNA transcripts. The HTBI set primed first-round TCR CDR3 RT-PCR. TCRdb ran MiXCR on the multiplex PCR reads and lists one entry per CDR3 protein. The profile shows roughly 100,000 distinct CDR3 sequences, roughly 49% of them singletons. It was around 10 ml of fresh peripheral blood that supplied the PBMCs. V was trimmed by 5 bases and J by 3 bases, leaving 19 bases between them. Germline-derived CDR1 and CDR2 are LNHNV and YYDKDF (reference sequence). This CDR3 is 16 amino acids long. Material: blood. The TCR sequence derives from a woman in her forties with Graves' hyperthyroidism. The V and J genes are TRBV15 and TRBJ1-2; D uncertain. In nucleotides, the CDR3 is TGTGCCACCAGCCGCCATCTGTCCGGGCAGCACTATGGCTACACCTTC. It encodes CATSRHLSGQHYGYTF.